These 30 T cell receptor beta chains originate from one sample sequenced in a study of shared clonotypes between healthy human individuals. TCRdb's copy holds only in-frame clones and misses some; the assay was immunoSEQ multiplex PCR. The sample shows approximately 740,000 clones, roughly 70% of them seen only once. Sample: memory CD4+ T cells sorted from blood. Subset specified: CD45RA-negative fraction. These TCRs come from a woman aged 25 to 45 in good health.

V usage is TRBV2 and J usage is TRBJ2-3, with 8 bases lining up with TRBD1. The CDR3 covers 14 residues. V lost 3 bases, J lost 3 bases, and 2 bases stayed unmatched. Germline V gene lookup returns CDR1 SNHLY and CDR2 FYNNEI. The CDR3 DNA follows: TGTGCCAGCAGTGACAGGGGGCGGACAGATACGCAGTATTTT. It yields the protein CASSDRGRTDTQYF.

The chain uses TRBV10-3 and TRBJ2-6, with TRBD2 matching 13 bases. CDR1 and CDR2 from the germline V gene are ENHRY and SYGVKD. This CDR3 region has 17 residues. J was trimmed by 0 bases and V by 4 bases; bases with no gene match: 0. CDR3 DNA: TGTGCCATCAGTGGGACTAGCGGGAGCTCTGGGGCCAACGTCCTGACTTTC. Translation: CAISGTSGSSGANVLTF.

This sequence joins TRBV5-1 and TRBJ2-7; no clear D gene. Germline lookup yields CDR1 SGHRS and CDR2 YFSETQ. V was pared by 4 bases and J by 4 bases, with 9 bases between. The CDR3 runs to 12 residues. CDR3 nucleotide sequence: TGCGCCAGCAGCGATGACGTTTACGAGCAGTACTTC. Protein: CASSDDVYEQYF.

This clone has just a few counts. V gene TRBV28 combines with J gene TRBJ1-2; D gene unclear. Germline values: CDR1 MDHEN, CDR2 SYDVKM. This CDR3 is 13 amino acids long. Trimming left V 5 bases short and J 6 bases short, with 13 bases between. CDR3 coding DNA: TGTGCCAGCAGTCCTTCGGGTCGTGATGGCTACACCTTC. This gives the protein CASSPSGRDGYTF.

CDR3 residues: CAWSVAGLPYGYTF. The DNA for the CDR3 is TGTGCCTGGAGTGTAGCAGGGCTCCCCTATGGCTACACCTTC. The chain links TRBV30 to TRBJ1-2; TRBD1 is a possible D gene (5 bases). This CDR3 comprises 14 residues. Germline V gives CDR1 GTSNPN, CDR2 SVGIG (reference sequence). Deletions cut 0 bases from V and 4 bases from J, with 12 bases between.

The V gene is TRBV7-2, the J gene TRBJ2-1, with TRBD2 matching 8 bases. The J segment lost 3 bases and the V segment lost 8 bases, leaving 3 bases of the junction unmatched. This CDR3 has 13 residues. Per the germline V gene, CDR1 is SGHTA and CDR2 is FQGNSA. The CDR3 here is CASLLAVYNEQFF. The CDR3, as DNA: TGTGCCAGCCTACTAGCGGTCTACAATGAGCAGTTCTTC.

The gene calls are TRBV5-1 and TRBJ2-7; 7 nucleotides match TRBD2. The CDR3 totals 13 residues. Looked up from germline, CDR1 is SGHRS and CDR2 is YFSETQ. V gave up 5 bases and J gave up 3 bases; unmatched junction bases: 5. CDR3 sequence: CASRRTRDYEQYF. CDR3 coding DNA: TGCGCCAGCAGGCGGACTAGGGACTACGAGCAGTACTTC.

The chain combines TRBV11-1 with TRBJ1-5; D unresolved. V was trimmed by 5 bases and J by 9 bases, leaving 5 bases between them. The CDR3 totals 10 residues. Germline V lookup: CDR1 SGHAT, CDR2 FQDESV (reference sequence). In nucleotides, the CDR3 is TGTGCCAGCAGCCTCTTGCCCCAGCATTTT. This translates into CASSLLPQHF.

The V gene is TRBV6-6, the J gene TRBJ1-5, with D unclear. The CDR3 is 14 residues long. V lost 8 bases and J 0 bases, leaving 11 bases between the germline ends. Germline lookup yields CDR1 MNHNY and CDR2 SVGAGI (reference sequence). The CDR3 reads CASHDPYSNQPQHF. The CDR3 DNA is TGTGCCAGCCATGACCCATATAGCAATCAGCCCCAGCATTTT.

The table lists this clone with a few counts. Other DNA sequences in this sample translate to the same CDR3. The chain recombines TRBV14 with TRBJ1-2; D ambiguous. The germline V gene encodes CDR1 SGHDN and CDR2 FVKESK. CDR3 length equals 13 residues. Trimming removed 3 bases at V and 2 bases at J, with 7 bases between. CDR3 nucleotides: TGTGCCAGCAGCCAGGGCACCAACTATGGCTACACCTTC. It yields the protein CASSQGTNYGYTF.

The chain employs TRBV20-1 and TRBJ2-3; D is perhaps TRBD1 or TRBD2 (5 bases each). Germline CDR1 is DFQATT and CDR2 is SNEGSKA (reference sequence). This CDR3 region has 10 residues. The V gene lost 3 bases and the J gene lost 13 bases, with 11 bases spanning the gap. The CDR3 loop is CSARVVGEYF. The CDR3 DNA reads as TGCAGTGCTAGGGTTGTGGGGGAGTATTTT.

This clone was detected a few times. V gene TRBV7-2 combines with J gene TRBJ1-2, with D unclear. The V and J ends lost 5 bases and 8 bases respectively, with 15 bases between them. This CDR3 region has 13 residues. Germline V gene sequence: CDR1 SGHTA, CDR2 FQGNSA. CDR3 in DNA: TGTGCCAGCAGCCTTAGCCAGTGGGTCGGCTACACCTTC. It specifies CASSLSQWVGYTF. Looking up the rest from reference TRBV7-2 and TRBJ1-2 gives the full variable domain: GAGVSQSPSNKVTEKGKDVELRCDPISGHTALYWYRQSLGQGLEFLIYFQGNSAPDKSGLPSDRFSAERTGGSVSTLTIQRTQQEDSAVYLCASSLSQWVGYTFGSGTRLTVV.

This clone was seen only once. The V and J genes are TRBV4-1 and TRBJ2-1; TRBD2 is a possible D gene (6 bases). The CDR3 has 15 amino acids. Germline CDR1 is MGHRA and CDR2 is YSYEKL. The V end lost 0 bases, the J end lost 6 bases, and 12 bases lay between the germline ends. The CDR3 coding sequence is TGCGCCAGCAGCCAAGATATTAGCGGATTCAATGAGCAGTTCTTC. Protein product: CASSQDISGFNEQFF.

This clone came up once. The chain joins TRBV11-2 to TRBJ2-5; D might be TRBD2 (6 bases). V lost 0 bases to trimming and J lost 2 bases, with 19 bases between them. Germline V gene data show CDR1 as SGHAT and CDR2 as FQNNGV. The CDR3 loop spans 18 amino acids. This CDR3 reads CASSLDLGLGGLQETQYF. CDR3 nucleotide sequence: TGTGCCAGCAGCTTAGATCTAGGGCTAGGAGGGCTTCAAGAGACCCAGTACTTC. The whole variable domain, remainder taken from reference TRBV11-2 and TRBJ2-5, is EAGVAQSPRYKIIEKRQSVAFWCNPISGHATLYWYQQILGQGPKLLIQFQNNGVVDDSQLPKDRFSAERLKGVDSTLKIQPAKLEDSAVYLCASSLDLGLGGLQETQYFGPGTRLLVL.

This chain uses TRBV19 with TRBJ2-7; possible D gene TRBD2, 6 bases. In germline, CDR1 is LNHDA, CDR2 SQIVND (reference sequence). The CDR3 spans 15 residues. The V gene lost 4 bases and the J gene lost 0 bases, with 13 bases spanning the gap. CDR3 in DNA: TGTGCCAGTAGTACCTCCGGGGGAAGCTCCTACGAGCAGTACTTC. It specifies CASSTSGGSSYEQYF. Combining the CDR3 with reference TRBV19 and TRBJ2-7 gives the whole variable domain DGGITQSPKYLFRKEGQNVTLSCEQNLNHDAMYWYRQDPGQGLRLIYYSQIVNDFQKGDIAEGYSVSREKKESFPLTVTSAQKNPTAFYLCASSTSGGSSYEQYFGPGTRLTVT.

This rearrangement joins TRBV4-1 to TRBJ2-1, with 9 bases that match TRBD2. Germline CDR1 and CDR2: MGHRA and YSYEKL. The CDR3 extends over 17 amino acids. V shed 3 bases, J shed 5 bases, and the junction held 11 bases outside the gene matches. The CDR3: CASSQSSTSGANNEQFF. CDR3 DNA sequence: TGCGCCAGCAGCCAGAGCTCGACTAGCGGAGCAAACAATGAGCAGTTCTTC.

CDR3 protein: CASSLLVSGSSTGELFF. The CDR3 DNA reads TGCGCCAGCAGCTTGCTGGTCAGTGGGAGTTCTACCGGGGAGCTGTTTTTT. This chain connects TRBV5-1 to TRBJ2-2; D perhaps matches TRBD2 (5 bases). Germline V gene sequence: CDR1 SGHRS, CDR2 YFSETQ. Trimming pared 1 base from V and 5 bases from J, leaving 18 bases between. The CDR3 has 17 amino acids.

The rearrangement links TRBV14 to TRBJ2-3, with 9 bases lining up with TRBD2. This CDR3 is 14 amino acids long. CDR1 is SGHDN and CDR2 is FVKESK in the germline V gene. The V segment lost 4 bases and the J segment 8 bases; nucleotides outside the gene matches: 7. DNA of the CDR3: TGTGCCAGCAGCCTGCGGGGGGGGACCGGTACGCAGTATTTT. It yields the protein CASSLRGGTGTQYF.

This sequence joins TRBV27 and TRBJ2-1; maybe TRBD1 (6 bases). The CDR3 covers 16 residues. The ends were cut back, 6 bases at V and 5 bases at J, with 20 bases in the middle. From germline, CDR1 is MNHEY and CDR2 SMNVEV (reference sequence). The CDR3 loop is CASRLGTSKRDNEQFF. CDR3 nucleotide sequence: TGTGCCAGCAGACTCGGGACAAGCAAAAGGGACAATGAGCAGTTCTTC.

This chain joins TRBV9 and TRBJ2-3; a possible D gene is TRBD2 (6 bases). V lost 3 bases and J lost 6, with 11 bases in between. The germline gives CDR1 SGDLS, CDR2 YYNGEE. CDR3 size: 13 residues. Here the CDR3 DNA reads TGTGCCAGCAGCGAGACTAGTTCGGATACGCAGTATTTT. It is translated as CASSETSSDTQYF.

The chain carries TRBV19 and TRBJ2-7; 12 nucleotides agree with TRBD2. The V segment lost 2 bases and the J segment 0 bases; nucleotides outside the gene matches: 11. This CDR3 is 19 amino acids long. Per the germline V gene, CDR1 is LNHDA and CDR2 is SQIVND (reference sequence). In DNA, the CDR3 is TGTGCCAGTAGTATACAGGGGCCCGGACTAGCGGGGAACTCCTACGAGCAGTACTTC. Protein sequence: CASSIQGPGLAGNSYEQYF.

The J gene is TRBJ2-1, the V gene TRBV2; TRBD2 matches at 9 bases. In germline, CDR1 is SNHLY, CDR2 FYNNEI. The junction had 11 bases not matched to a gene; V was cut back by 7 bases and J by 7 bases. This CDR3 comprises 15 residues. CDR3 nucleotide sequence: TGTGCCAGCATAGAGGAGACTAGCGGAAAAAATGAGCAGTTCTTC. Translated, it gives CASIEETSGKNEQFF.

The gene calls are TRBV9 and TRBJ1-3; 9 nucleotides match TRBD1. The CDR3 length is 15 residues. With V trimmed by 4 bases and J by 8 bases, 10 bases remained unmatched. Germline lookup yields CDR1 SGDLS and CDR2 YYNGEE. The CDR3, as DNA: TGTGCCAGCAGCTCCACTCCGGGACAGGGAGACACCATATATTTT. Translation gives CASSSTPGQGDTIYF.

This clone has more than one count but fewer than ten. The genes are TRBV2 and TRBJ1-4; D is undetermined. The CDR3 totals 14 residues. Trimming removed 6 bases from V and 3 bases from J, with 11 bases in between. CDR1 and CDR2 from the germline V gene are SNHLY and FYNNEI. This CDR3 reads CASRGQRANEKLFF. The CDR3 region has the DNA TGTGCCAGCAGAGGGCAGAGAGCTAATGAAAAACTGTTTTTT.

This chain joins TRBV11-2 and TRBJ2-7; D possibly corresponds to TRBD2 (5 bases). Germline V gene sequence: CDR1 SGHAT, CDR2 FQNNGV. V lost 2 bases and J lost 2, with 13 bases in between. There are 15 residues in the CDR3. CDR3 amino acids: CASSLSSGITYEQYF. The CDR3 DNA reads TGTGCCAGCAGCTTATCCTCCGGGATCACCTACGAGCAGTACTTC.

The rearrangement uses TRBV5-1 and TRBJ1-2; the D gene is possibly TRBD1 (6 bases). CDR3 length: 16 residues. V gave up 4 bases and J gave up 5 bases, with 21 bases separating them. Germline CDR1 is SGHRS and CDR2 is YFSETQ. The CDR3 loop is CASSPRDNLPSYGYTF. The CDR3 DNA is TGCGCCAGCAGCCCCCGGGACAATCTACCGAGTTATGGCTACACCTTC.

The V gene is TRBV18, the J gene TRBJ2-5; D is possibly TRBD1 or TRBD2 (5 bases each). The CDR3 spans 15 residues. V was cut by 5 bases and J by 1 base, with 14 bases left in between. The germline V gene has CDR1 KGHSH and CDR2 LQKENI. The CDR3 DNA reads as TGTGCCAGCTCAGGGACCCTGATGGGCCAAGAGACCCAGTACTTC. Translation gives CASSGTLMGQETQYF.

The chain carries TRBV7-2 and TRBJ2-2; no clear D gene. This CDR3 comprises 14 residues. Germline CDR1 is SGHTA and CDR2 is FQGNSA. V was clipped by 8 bases and J by 0 bases, with 10 bases between them. CDR3 protein: CASPLAANTGELFF. The CDR3 DNA follows: TGTGCCAGCCCCCTCGCTGCGAACACCGGGGAGCTGTTTTTT.

The V call is TRBV5-8, the J call TRBJ2-7; D remains ambiguous. Trimming took 1 base from V and 3 from J, leaving 11 bases between them. CDR1 and CDR2 from the germline V gene are SGHTS and YDEGEE. CDR3 length: 14 amino acids. CDR3 residues: CASSLIVTNYEQYF. In DNA, the CDR3 is TGTGCCAGCAGCTTGATTGTCACCAACTACGAGCAGTACTTC.

The chain combines TRBV9 with TRBJ2-2; 8 positions agree with TRBD2. Trimming took 4 bases from V and 7 from J; bases not matched to a gene: 12. The CDR3 sequence is 16 residues long. The germline gives CDR1 SGDLS, CDR2 YYNGEE. CDR3 DNA: TGTGCCAGCAGCCAACAGGGAGCGGGAGCTTACGGGGAGCTGTTTTTT. This sequence encodes CASSQQGAGAYGELFF. Full variable domain (remainder filled in from reference TRBV9 and TRBJ2-2): DSGVTQTPKHLITATGQRVTLRCSPRSGDLSVYWYQQSLDQGLQFLIQYYNGEERAKGNILERFSAQQFPDLHSELNLSSLELGDSALYFCASSQQGAGAYGELFFGEGSRLTVL.